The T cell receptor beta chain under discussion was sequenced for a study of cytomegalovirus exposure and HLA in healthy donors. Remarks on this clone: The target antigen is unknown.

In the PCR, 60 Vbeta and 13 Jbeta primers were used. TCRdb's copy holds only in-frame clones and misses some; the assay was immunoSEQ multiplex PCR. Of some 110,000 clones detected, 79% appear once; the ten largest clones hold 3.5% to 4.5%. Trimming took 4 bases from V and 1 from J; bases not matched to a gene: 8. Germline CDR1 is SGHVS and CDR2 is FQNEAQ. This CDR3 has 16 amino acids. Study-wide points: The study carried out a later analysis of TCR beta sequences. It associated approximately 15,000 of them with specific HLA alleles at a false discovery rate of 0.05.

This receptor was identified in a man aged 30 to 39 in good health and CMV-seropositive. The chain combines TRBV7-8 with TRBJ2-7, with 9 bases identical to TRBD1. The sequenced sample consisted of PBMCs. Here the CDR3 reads CASSSIGQGISYEQYF. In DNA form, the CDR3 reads TGTGCCAGCAGCTCGATAGGACAGGGGATATCCTACGAGCAGTACTTC.